One sample yielded the 20 T cell receptor beta chains listed below, sequenced in a study of T cells in Graves' hyperthyroidism and ophthalmopathy. What was amplified from RNA transcripts were TCR beta CDR3 regions. HTBI primers were the set used in a first-round RT-PCR of the TCR CDR3. One entry per CDR3 protein, called by TCRdb with MiXCR from the multiplex PCR reads. The table lists about half a million distinct CDR3 sequences, 15% to 20% of them singletons. The sample consisted of blood. The receptor source for this set is a woman in her twenties or thirties with Graves' ophthalmopathy.

This chain joins TRBV7-9 and TRBJ2-7, with 8 bases identical to TRBD2. The ends lost 4 bases at V and 4 bases at J; junction bases unmatched: 6. In germline, CDR1 is SEHNR, CDR2 FQNEAQ (reference sequence). This CDR3 comprises 14 residues. Here the CDR3 reads CASSSQRESYEQYF. CDR3 nucleotides: TGTGCCAGCAGCTCCCAGCGGGAGAGTTACGAGCAGTACTTC.

This clonotype was counted at least ten times. The chain links TRBV7-2 to TRBJ2-1, with 14 bases lining up with TRBD2. This CDR3 region has 17 residues. Germline assignment: CDR1 SGHTA and CDR2 FQGNSA. V dropped 0 bases and J dropped 10; count of bases not matched to a gene: 8. CDR3 sequence: CASSLAEGLAGAEEQFF. CDR3 DNA sequence: TGTGCCAGCAGCTTAGCCGAGGGACTAGCGGGAGCAGAAGAGCAGTTCTTC.

This clonotype was seen repeatedly, ten times or more. The chain couples TRBV20-1 to TRBJ1-5, with no clear D. Trimming removed 2 bases at V and 4 bases at J, with 9 bases between. The CDR3 has 13 residues. Germline CDR1 reads DFQATT; CDR2 reads SNEGSKA (reference sequence). The CDR3 loop reads CSARFQANQPQHF. The CDR3 DNA reads as TGCAGTGCTAGATTCCAGGCGAATCAGCCCCAGCATTTT.

This rearrangement joins TRBV28 to TRBJ1-2; D gene ambiguous. This CDR3 region has 16 residues. The V and J ends lost 6 bases and 8 bases respectively, with 25 bases between them. Germline CDR1 and CDR2: MDHEN and SYDVKM. This CDR3 is CASRSPIIGRYMGYTF. Here the CDR3 DNA reads TGTGCCAGCAGGTCCCCCATTATAGGGCGCTATATGGGCTACACCTTC.

CDR3 amino acids: CSAPQGASSGYTF. DNA of the CDR3: TGCAGTGCTCCCCAGGGGGCTTCCTCTGGCTACACCTTC. The chain uses TRBV20-1 and TRBJ1-2; 8 bases map to TRBD1. This CDR3 contains 13 residues. Trimming took 5 bases from V and 7 from J; bases not matched to a gene: 9. Germline V lookup: CDR1 DFQATT, CDR2 SNEGSKA (reference sequence).

As DNA, the CDR3 is TGTGCCAGCAGAAAGACAGGGAGCTCCTACAATGAGCAGTTCTTC. The encoded protein is CASRKTGSSYNEQFF. The chain recombines TRBV25-1 with TRBJ2-1, with 7 bases lining up with TRBD1. Trimming at V came to 6 bases and at J to 0 bases, leaving 5 bases not matched to a gene. The CDR3 is made up of 15 amino acids. Germline CDR1 and CDR2: MGHDK and SYGVNS. Full variable domain (outside the CDR3, taken from reference TRBV25-1 and TRBJ2-1): EADIYQTPRYLVIGTGKKITLECSQTMGHDKMYWYQQDPGMELHLIHYSYGVNSTEKGDLSSESTVSRIRTEHFPLTLESARPSHTSQYLCASRKTGSSYNEQFFGPGTRLTVL.

This clonotype has a count of ten or more. The rearrangement links TRBV27 to TRBJ2-1; TRBD1 aligns across 10 bases. With V trimmed by 6 bases and J by 7 bases, 12 bases remained unmatched. Germline CDR1 MNHEY, CDR2 SMNVEV (reference sequence). The CDR3 loop spans 16 amino acids. The CDR3 DNA reads as TGTGCCAGCAGAAAAGTTTTACCGGGACAGGGGAATGAGCAGTTCTTC. Translation: CASRKVLPGQGNEQFF.

To note about this clonotype: At one end the junction does not follow the germline gene, possibly because of a read error. The chain employs TRBV9 and TRBJ2-2, with 9 bases matching TRBD2. Germline V gene data show CDR1 as SGDLS and CDR2 as YYNGEE. The CDR3 sequence is 17 residues long. CDR3 nucleotides: TGTGCCAGCAGCGCTCCGACTAGCGGCGGCAACACCGGGGATCTGTTTTTT. Translation gives CASSAPTSGGNTGDLFF.

Ten or more counts support this clonotype. The CDR3 spells CASATFGSGEKLFF. The CDR3, as DNA: TGTGCCAGCGCGACGTTTGGGAGTGGCGAAAAACTGTTTTTT. The chain combines TRBV28 with TRBJ1-4, with D unclear. Germline CDR1 reads MDHEN; CDR2 reads SYDVKM. V gave up 8 bases and J gave up 8 bases, with 18 bases separating them. The CDR3 spans 14 residues. The full variable domain, completed using reference TRBV28 and TRBJ1-4, is DVKVTQSSRYLVKRTGEKVFLECVQDMDHENMFWYRQDPGLGLRLIYFSYDVKMKEKGDIPEGYSVSREKKERFSLILESASTNQTSMYLCASATFGSGEKLFFGSGTQLSVL.

This clonotype was observed a handful of times. The chain joins TRBV18 to TRBJ1-2; 9 positions agree with TRBD1. From germline, CDR1 is KGHSH and CDR2 LQKENI. The CDR3 spans 15 residues. With V trimmed by 3 bases and J by 6 bases, 8 bases remained unmatched. CDR3 DNA: TGTGCCAGCTCACCCCGACAGGGGGGTAAGAATGGCTACACCTTC. It yields the protein CASSPRQGGKNGYTF.

V usage is TRBV19 and J usage is TRBJ1-1; D uncertain. The CDR3 covers 15 residues. V was clipped by 2 bases and J by 10 bases, with 20 bases between them. Per the germline V gene, CDR1 is LNHDA and CDR2 is SQIVND (reference sequence). The CDR3 loop is CASSITEGLKLGAFF. For the CDR3, the DNA is TGTGCCAGTAGTATAACGGAGGGCCTCAAATTAGGAGCTTTCTTT. The complete variable domain, with remaining parts taken from reference TRBV19 and TRBJ1-1, reads DGGITQSPKYLFRKEGQNVTLSCEQNLNHDAMYWYRQDPGQGLRLIYYSQIVNDFQKGDIAEGYSVSREKKESFPLTVTSAQKNPTAFYLCASSITEGLKLGAFFGQGTRLTVV.

This clonotype was observed many times. The genes are TRBV7-3 and TRBJ2-1, with 10 bases matching TRBD2. The CDR3 totals 21 residues. The ends lost 6 bases at V and 5 bases at J; junction bases unmatched: 25. Germline V gene lookup returns CDR1 SGHTA and CDR2 FQGTGA. The CDR3 protein is CASSTWEKEAGGGTSDNEQFF. DNA for the CDR3: TGTGCCAGCAGTACCTGGGAAAAGGAAGCAGGGGGGGGGACTAGCGACAATGAGCAGTTCTTC.

Comment on this clonotype: This could be a read error, since a much larger clone is one nucleotide away. V usage is TRBV6-1 and J usage is TRBJ2-1, with D perhaps assigned TRBD1 or TRBD2 (5 bases each). Germline loops: CDR1 MNHNS, CDR2 SASEGT. The CDR3 loop spans 16 amino acids. CDR3 in amino acids: CAGRETSRDDNNEQFF. DNA of the CDR3: TGTGCCGGCAGGGAGACTTCCCGGGACGACAACAATGAGCAGTTCTTC.

The chain links TRBV5-1 to TRBJ2-3, with TRBD2 matching over 8 bases. The CDR3 is 15 residues long. The J segment lost 6 bases and the V segment lost 0 bases, leaving 6 bases of the junction unmatched. From germline, CDR1 is SGHRS and CDR2 YFSETQ. CDR3 sequence (DNA): TGCGCCAGCAGCTTGGCTAGCGGGTCCGTGGATACGCAGTATTTT. Translated, it gives CASSLASGSVDTQYF.

This clonotype was seen many times. The chain employs TRBV12-3 or TRBV12-4 and TRBJ1-5; D gene ambiguous. This CDR3 region has 15 residues. V was cut by 0 bases and J by 0 bases, with 6 bases left in between. CDR3 residues: CASSLALGSNQPQHF. Written as DNA, the CDR3 is TGTGCCAGCAGTTTAGCGCTGGGTAGCAATCAGCCCCAGCATTTT.

This clonotype was observed at least ten times. The gene calls are TRBV5-8 and TRBJ1-5; a weak D match, TRBD1 (5 bases). Deletions cut 1 base from V and 4 bases from J, with 9 bases between. CDR3 length: 14 residues. Germline V lookup: CDR1 SGHTS, CDR2 YDEGEE. The CDR3 DNA is TGTGCCAGCAGCTTGTGGGGGGAAAATCAGCCCCAGCATTTT. The encoded protein is CASSLWGENQPQHF.

This clonotype was picked up many times. This sequence joins TRBV12-3 or TRBV12-4 and TRBJ2-1, with D possibly matching TRBD2 (5 bases). V lost 8 bases and J lost 0, with 11 bases in between. CDR3 length equals 14 residues. The CDR3 nucleotides read TGTGCCAGCGGCGCGGGCCGCTCCTACAATGAGCAGTTCTTC. As protein: CASGAGRSYNEQFF.

This clonotype was observed many times. The chain is built from TRBV4-1 and TRBJ1-1; D is ambiguous. V lost 0 bases to trimming and J lost 2 bases, with 7 bases between them. The CDR3 is 14 amino acids. CDR1 and CDR2 (germline): MGHRA, YSYEKL. CDR3 in DNA: TGCGCCAGCAGCCAAGAGGGATTAAACACTGAAGCTTTCTTT. Residues: CASSQEGLNTEAFF.

In its sample, this clonotype was seen many times. The chain combines TRBV20-1 with TRBJ2-7, with D perhaps TRBD2 (6 bases). Trimming left V 5 bases short and J 6 bases short, with 11 bases between. The CDR3 extends over 11 amino acids. Looked up from germline, CDR1 is DFQATT and CDR2 is SNEGSKA (reference sequence). DNA of the CDR3: TGCAGTGCTTTTCAGGGAGGCGAGCAGTACTTC. Its translation is CSAFQGGEQYF.

To note about this clonotype: One junction end does not reproduce the germline sequence, and a read error may be involved. This chain joins TRBV12-3 or TRBV12-4 and TRBJ2-2, with D perhaps matching TRBD2 (6 bases). The length of the CDR3 is 16 residues. The CDR3 nucleotides read TGTGCCAGCAGTCCCCGTCGGGGACTCAACAACGGGGAGCTGTTTTTT. Encoded protein: CASSPRRGLNNGELFF.